One and the same sample provided the 3 T cell receptor beta chains below, sequenced in a study of T cells in Graves' hyperthyroidism and ophthalmopathy. Amplified TCR beta CDR3 regions derived from RNA transcripts. HTBI primers were used for first-round RT-PCR of the TCR CDR3. TCRdb independently ran MiXCR on the multiplex PCR reads; one entry per CDR3 protein. The table has about 710,000 distinct CDR3 sequences, about 16% seen once. Source material: blood. These receptors all stem from a man younger than 35 with Graves' hyperthyroidism.

This clonotype was picked up a small number of times. One end of the junction is discordant with germline, which a read error may explain. The rearrangement joins TRBV7-7 to TRBJ2-5; 15 positions agree with TRBD2. CDR1 SSHAT and CDR2 FNYEAQ come from the germline V gene (reference sequence). The CDR3 is 16 residues long. Here the CDR3 DNA reads TGTGCTAGCAGCACGGGACTAGCGGGAGGCAGAGAGACCCAGTACTTC. Its translation is CASSTGLAGGRETQYF. The full variable domain, with the rest looked up from reference TRBV7-7 and TRBJ2-5, is GAGVSQSPRYKVTKRGQDVTLRCDPISSHATLYWYQQALGQGPEFLTYFNYEAQPDKSGLPSDRFSAERPEGSISTLTIQRTEQRDSAMYRCASSTGLAGGRETQYFGPGTRLLVL.

J is TRBJ1-2 and V is TRBV20-1; 7 bases agree with TRBD1. The J segment lost 4 bases and the V segment lost 1 base, leaving 9 bases of the junction unmatched. From germline, CDR1 is DFQATT and CDR2 SNEGSKA (reference sequence). The CDR3 consists of 15 residues. The DNA for the CDR3 is TGCAGTGCTAGAGGCAGGGACAGCGAAATCTATGGCTACACCTTC. It is translated as CSARGRDSEIYGYTF.

The gene calls are TRBV28 and TRBJ2-7; 12 bases agree with TRBD2. The V and J ends lost 8 bases and 4 bases, in that order; junction bases with no gene match: 12. The germline V gene encodes CDR1 MDHEN and CDR2 SYDVKM. This CDR3 is built from 16 residues. The CDR3 loop is CASRGLAGGPVYEQYF. The CDR3 DNA is TGTGCCAGCCGGGGGCTAGCGGGAGGGCCCGTTTACGAGCAGTACTTC.